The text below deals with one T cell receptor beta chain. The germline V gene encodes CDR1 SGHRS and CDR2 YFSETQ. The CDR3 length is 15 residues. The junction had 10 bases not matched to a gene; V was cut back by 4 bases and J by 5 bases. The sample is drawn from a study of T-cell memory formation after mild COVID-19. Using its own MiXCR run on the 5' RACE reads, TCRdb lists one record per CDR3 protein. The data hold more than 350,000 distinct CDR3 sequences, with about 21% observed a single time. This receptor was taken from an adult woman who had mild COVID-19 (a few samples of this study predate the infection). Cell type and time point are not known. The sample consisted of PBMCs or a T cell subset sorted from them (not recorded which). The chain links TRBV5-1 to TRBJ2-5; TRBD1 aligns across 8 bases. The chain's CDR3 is CASSANGQGGETQYF. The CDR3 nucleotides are TGCGCCAGCAGCGCGAATGGACAGGGTGGGGAGACCCAGTACTTC.